This TCR beta chain was captured by sequencing in a study of blood T cell repertoires in COVID-19. CDR1 and CDR2 from the germline V gene are SQVTM and ANQGSEA. The junction had 9 bases not matched to a gene; V was cut back by 7 bases and J by 3 bases. The CDR3 totals 14 residues. Produced via immunoSEQ multiplex PCR; TCRdb's table is partial and in-frame only. This sample has a few hundred thousand clones; roughly 90% occur once, and the top ten carry more than 1%. This TCR was recovered from a man aged 35-49 years with acute or convalescent COVID-19. This chain connects TRBV29-1 to TRBJ1-2, with 9 bases aligning to TRBD1. The sequenced sample consisted of peripheral blood. CDR3 nucleotides: TGCAGCGGATTGCCGGGACAGGGTGACTATGGCTACACCTTC. It specifies CSGLPGQGDYGYTF.